The 5 T cell receptor beta chains below come from one sample, sequenced in a study of cytomegalovirus exposure and HLA in healthy donors. This PCR relied on a set of 60 Vbeta primers and 13 Jbeta primers. Libraries were prepared by immunoSEQ multiplex PCR; TCRdb keeps only in-frame clonotypes and omits some of them. The data hold about 110,000 clones, with 82% observed a single time. The sample taken for sequencing was PBMCs. The receptors derive from a woman aged 18-35 years in good health and CMV-seronegative.

The chain recombines TRBV4-1 with TRBJ2-2, with D perhaps matching TRBD2 (6 bases). V dropped 4 bases and J dropped 3 bases, with 15 bases sitting between them. CDR1 MGHRA and CDR2 YSYEKL come from the germline V gene. CDR3 length equals 16 residues. The CDR3 sequence is CASSPVRAGHTGELFF. The CDR3 DNA follows: TGCGCCAGCAGCCCCGTCCGGGCGGGGCACACCGGGGAGCTGTTTTTT.

The chain links TRBV11-3 to TRBJ2-7, with 9 bases fitting TRBD1. The V gene's germline CDR1 is SGHNT and CDR2 YENEEA. This CDR3 spans 15 amino acids. Germline trimming cut 0 bases from V and 3 bases from J; bases unmatched to any gene: 3. The CDR3 sequence: CASSLEPGQGYEQYV. The CDR3 DNA sequence: TGTGCCAGCAGCTTAGAACCGGGACAGGGCTACGAGCAGTACGTC.

The chain recombines TRBV5-1 with TRBJ2-1; 7 bases map to TRBD1. The CDR3 is 13 amino acids. The germline V gene has CDR1 SGHRS and CDR2 YFSETQ. The V and J ends lost 0 bases and 9 bases, in that order; junction bases with no gene match: 3. This CDR3 reads CASSLERGREQFF. CDR3 nucleotide sequence: TGCGCCAGCAGCTTGGAGAGGGGGCGTGAGCAGTTCTTC. Using reference TRBV5-1 and TRBJ2-1 for the parts outside the CDR3, the full variable domain is KAGVTQTPRYLIKTRGQQVTLSCSPISGHRSVSWYQQTPGQGLQFLFEYFSETQRNKGNFPGRFSGRQFSNSRSEMNVSTLELGDSALYLCASSLERGREQFFGPGTRLTVL.

The chain carries TRBV28 and TRBJ1-5, with a possible D match to TRBD1 (5 bases). The germline V and J ends were trimmed by 3 bases and 6 bases, with 9 bases remaining between them. The CDR3 runs to 13 residues. The germline V gene has CDR1 MDHEN and CDR2 SYDVKM. In nucleotides, the CDR3 is TGTGCCAGCAGTTTTAGGGGTATTCAGCCCCAGCATTTT. Amino acids: CASSFRGIQPQHF. Full variable domain (missing parts from reference TRBV28 and TRBJ1-5): DVKVTQSSRYLVKRTGEKVFLECVQDMDHENMFWYRQDPGLGLRLIYFSYDVKMKEKGDIPEGYSVSREKKERFSLILESASTNQTSMYLCASSFRGIQPQHFGDGTRLSIL.

The V call is TRBV5-6, the J call TRBJ2-1, with 13 bases lining up with TRBD2. The CDR3 length is 15 residues. J lost 7 bases, V lost 2 bases, and 3 bases had no gene match. CDR1 and CDR2 from the germline V gene are SGHDT and YYEEEE. The CDR3 region is CASSFGLAGANEQFF. DNA of the CDR3: TGTGCCAGCAGCTTTGGACTAGCGGGGGCAAATGAGCAGTTCTTC.